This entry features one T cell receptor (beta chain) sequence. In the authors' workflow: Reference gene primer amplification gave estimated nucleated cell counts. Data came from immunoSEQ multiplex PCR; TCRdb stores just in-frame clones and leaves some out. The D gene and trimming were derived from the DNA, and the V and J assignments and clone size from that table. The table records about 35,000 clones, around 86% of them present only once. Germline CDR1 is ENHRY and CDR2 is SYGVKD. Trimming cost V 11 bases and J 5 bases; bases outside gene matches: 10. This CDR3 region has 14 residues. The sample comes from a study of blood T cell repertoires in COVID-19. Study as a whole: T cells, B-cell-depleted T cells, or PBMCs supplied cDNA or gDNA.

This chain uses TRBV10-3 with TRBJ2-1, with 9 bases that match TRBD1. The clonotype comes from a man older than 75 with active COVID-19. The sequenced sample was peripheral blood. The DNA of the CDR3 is TGTGCCGCCTCGCGGAGGACAGGGGACAATGAGCAGTTCTTC. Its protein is CAASRRTGDNEQFF.